This entry lists 4 T cell receptor beta chains sequenced from one sample in a study of CD8 T cells in Susac syndrome. Random hexamers served to reverse transcribe roughly 0.5 to 1 ug RNA. TCRdb passed the immunoSEQ multiplex PCR reads through MiXCR, listing each CDR3 protein once. The repertoire consists of 200,000 to 250,000 distinct CDR3 sequences, with around 95% occurring once and the leading ten covering 0.065% to 0.08%. The sequencing sample was made of CD4+ T cells from PBMCs. The source of these receptors is a human donor with multiple sclerosis.

The chain couples TRBV6-4 to TRBJ2-5, with 7 positions matching TRBD1. The ends lost 4 bases at V and 3 bases at J; junction bases unmatched: 11. CDR3 size: 16 residues. CDR1 and CDR2 (germline): MRHNA, SNTAGT. CDR3 bases: TGTGCCAGCAGTGGGAATGACAGGGAAGTTAAAGAGACCCAGTACTTC. Its protein product is CASSGNDREVKETQYF.

In this sample, this clonotype turned up once. The chain joins TRBV4-1 to TRBJ2-7, with D uncertain. This CDR3 is 12 amino acids long. From germline, CDR1 is MGHRA and CDR2 YSYEKL. V lost 3 bases to trimming and J lost 3 bases, with 6 bases between them. CDR3: CASSQDFYEQYF. CDR3 in DNA: TGCGCCAGCAGCCAGGATTTCTACGAGCAGTACTTC.

The V call is TRBV12-3 or TRBV12-4, the J call TRBJ2-1; perhaps D is TRBD1 or TRBD2 (7 bases each). CDR3 length: 15 residues. V shed 4 bases and J shed 3 bases, with 13 bases lying between them. For the CDR3, the DNA is TGTGCCAGCAGTTCAGGGGGGGGTCGCTACAATGAGCAGTTCTTC. Residues: CASSSGGGRYNEQFF.

The gene calls are TRBV7-2 and TRBJ2-7; no clear D. This CDR3 is 14 amino acids long. Germline assignment: CDR1 SGHTA and CDR2 FQGNSA. Trimming took off 5 bases at V and 0 bases at J, with 11 bases between the two ends. The CDR3 bases are TGTGCCAGCAGCCCGAGTCTATTCTCCTACGAGCAGTACTTC. Protein: CASSPSLFSYEQYF.